This T cell receptor (beta chain) was recovered during a study of T cell repertoires in cytomegalovirus infection. Turning to the study itself: In public TCR beta signatures, there were indications of both CMV infection and matching HLA type.

Notes on this clonotype: The antigen remains unidentified.

TCRdb re-called the reads through MiXCR, storing one row per CDR3 protein. The sample carries 510,000 or so distinct CDR3 sequences, 26% recorded once. The germline gives CDR1 SGHTA, CDR2 FQGNSA. V shed 2 bases and J 6 bases; nucleotides not matched to a gene: 7. The CDR3 covers 16 residues. General study points: The cumulative frequency of public TCR beta families identified carriers of CMV plus the relevant HLA. Within the response measured ex vivo, HLA-C-restricted CMV-specific TCR beta clonotypes were dominant.

The chain employs TRBV7-2 and TRBJ2-2; 9 bases align to TRBD2. Input material: PBMCs. The sequence came from a human donor in good health (CMV status not recorded). Some clones in this sample may be carry-over from other donors' samples. The CDR3 spells CASSLREVAGAGELFF. Here the CDR3 DNA reads TGTGCCAGCAGCTTACGTGAGGTAGCGGGAGCCGGGGAGCTGTTTTTT. Full variable domain (outside the CDR3, taken from reference TRBV7-2 and TRBJ2-2): GAGVSQSPSNKVTEKGKDVELRCDPISGHTALYWYRQSLGQGLEFLIYFQGNSAPDKSGLPSDRFSAERTGGSVSTLTIQRTQQEDSAVYLCASSLREVAGAGELFFGEGSRLTVL.